Here is one TCR beta chain with its context. The antigen remains undetermined. The sample is drawn from a study of early T cells in non-severe SARS-CoV-2 infection. The wider study: The chains were unpaired, and the sequenced material was bulk RNA from unsorted whole blood.

The germline CDR1 and CDR2 sequences are LGHNT and FRNRAP. Between the trimmed V and J ends, which lost 5 bases and 1 base, there was a span of 15 bases. The CDR3 contains 15 residues. The library protocol tagged individual cDNA molecules with unique molecular identifiers. In TCRdb, the 5' RACE reads were re-called with MiXCR into one record per CDR3 protein. The sample carries tens of thousands of distinct CDR3 sequences, 9.5% to 15% recorded once. Study conclusions and caveats: Using VDJdb, the matching emphasized anti-spike CD8 responses while missing private and CD4 specificities.

Source material: whole blood. The chain couples TRBV12-5 to TRBJ2-7, with a possible D match to TRBD2 (6 bases). This sequence originates from an adult who was a healthcare worker with PCR-confirmed SARS-CoV-2 infection or an uninfected control (not recorded which). CDR3: CASGRTKEISYEQYF. The CDR3 DNA follows: TGTGCTAGTGGTCGGACTAAAGAGATATCCTACGAGCAGTACTTC.